The subject of this entry is one T cell receptor (beta chain). Given a much more abundant clone one base away, this may be a read error. Original handling: The authors estimated nucleated cell counts from reference gene primer amplification. TCRdb keeps only in-frame clones here, not all; method: immunoSEQ multiplex PCR. That table furnishes V, J and clone size, whereas the DNA furnished D and trimming. This sample yields roughly 200,000 clones, of which about 70% are seen a single time; roughly 7.8% belongs to the top ten. Trimming removed 2 bases from V and 0 bases from J, with 5 bases in between. The germline V gene has CDR1 ENHRY and CDR2 SYGVKD. The length of the CDR3 is 13 residues. This specimen comes from a study of blood T cell repertoires in COVID-19. Study-level background: Acute-phase and convalescent COVID-19 samples originated in the United States, Italy and Spain. Sample material is recorded as cDNA or gDNA derived from T cells, B-cell-depleted T cells, or PBMCs.

The chain employs TRBV10-3 and TRBJ2-7, with TRBD2 as a possible D gene (5 bases). The TCR originated in a woman aged 50 to 65 with active or convalescent COVID-19. The source material was peripheral blood. The CDR3 DNA reads as TGTGCCATCAGTGAGGGAGGCTCCTACGAGCAGTACTTC. Translating it yields CAISEGGSYEQYF.